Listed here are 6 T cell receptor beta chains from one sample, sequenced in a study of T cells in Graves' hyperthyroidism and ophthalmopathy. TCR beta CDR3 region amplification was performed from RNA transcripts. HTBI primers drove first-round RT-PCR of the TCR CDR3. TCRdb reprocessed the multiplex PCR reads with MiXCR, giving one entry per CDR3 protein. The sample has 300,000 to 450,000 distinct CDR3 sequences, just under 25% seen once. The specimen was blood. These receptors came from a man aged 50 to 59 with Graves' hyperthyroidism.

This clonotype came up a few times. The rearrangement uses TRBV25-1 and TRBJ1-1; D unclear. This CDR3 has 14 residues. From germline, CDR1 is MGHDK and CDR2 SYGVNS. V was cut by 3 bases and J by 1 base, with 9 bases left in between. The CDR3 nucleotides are TGTGCCAGCAGTGATGGGAGAAGGAACACTGAAGCTTTCTTT. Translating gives CASSDGRRNTEAFF.

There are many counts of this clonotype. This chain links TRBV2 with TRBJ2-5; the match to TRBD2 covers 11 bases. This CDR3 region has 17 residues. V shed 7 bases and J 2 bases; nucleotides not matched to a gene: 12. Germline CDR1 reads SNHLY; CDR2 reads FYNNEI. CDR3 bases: TGTGCCAGCAATACGTTTGGCCTAGCGGGAGGACAAGAGACCCAGTACTTC. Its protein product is CASNTFGLAGGQETQYF.

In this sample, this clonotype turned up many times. The CDR3 protein is CASSPPGQQETQYF. The CDR3 nucleotides read TGTGCCAGCAGCCCCCCGGGGCAACAAGAGACCCAGTACTTC. The chain couples TRBV2 to TRBJ2-5; D might be TRBD1 or TRBD2, each matching 5 bases. This CDR3 is 14 amino acids long. The V and J ends lost 6 bases and 2 bases respectively, with 13 bases between them. Germline V gene data show CDR1 as SNHLY and CDR2 as FYNNEI. Combining the CDR3 with reference TRBV2 and TRBJ2-5 gives the whole variable domain EPEVTQTPSHQVTQMGQEVILRCVPISNHLYFYWYRQILGQKVEFLVSFYNNEISEKSEIFDDQFSVERPDGSNFTLKIRSTKLEDSAMYFCASSPPGQQETQYFGPGTRLLVL.

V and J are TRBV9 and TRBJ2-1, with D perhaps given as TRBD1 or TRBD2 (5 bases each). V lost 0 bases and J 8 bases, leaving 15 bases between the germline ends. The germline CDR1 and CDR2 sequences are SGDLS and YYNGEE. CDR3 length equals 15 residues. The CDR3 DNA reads TGTGCCAGCAGCGTAGTTGTCGGCTGGGACGATGAGCAGTTCTTC. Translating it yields CASSVVVGWDDEQFF.

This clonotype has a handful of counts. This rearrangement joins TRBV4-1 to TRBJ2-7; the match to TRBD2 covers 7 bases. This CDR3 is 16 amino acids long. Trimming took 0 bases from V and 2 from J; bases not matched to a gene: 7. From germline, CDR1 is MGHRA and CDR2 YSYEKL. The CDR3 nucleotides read TGCGCCAGCAGCCAAGAACTAGCGCAGAGAACCTACGAGCAGTACTTC. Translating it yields CASSQELAQRTYEQYF.

CDR3 coding DNA: TGCAGTGCTAGAGATCCGTGGCGGGAGACCCAGTACTTC. Protein product: CSARDPWRETQYF. The rearrangement links TRBV20-1 to TRBJ2-5; D is unresolved. The CDR3 has 13 amino acids. CDR1 and CDR2 from the germline V gene are DFQATT and SNEGSKA (reference sequence). Trimming shortened V by 0 bases and J by 5 bases, and 10 bases separated the two germline ends.